The clone carrying this T cell receptor (beta chain) was observed at least ten times. The antigen is undetermined. The CDR3 loop spans 17 amino acids. The ends were cut back, 5 bases at V and 1 base at J, with 20 bases in the middle. Naive CD8 T cells were picked out by sorting for CD8+CD4-CCR7+CD45RA+. This sample stems from a study of molecular identifiers for immune sequencing clone quantification. Study-level points and caveats: The study found clones above 20 RNA copies held over 98% of effector molecules and under 1% in naive cells. Because of identical TCR molecules sharing a barcode, sizes of highly expanded clones could be underestimated.

Previously described methods with listed TCR primers produced the bulk TCR libraries. One entry per CDR3 protein results from TCRdb running MiXCR on the PCR reads. Among over 300,000 distinct CDR3 sequences listed, roughly a quarter were seen once. This receptor was obtained from a human donor in good health. Some libraries in this study had Jurkat cell RNA spiked in. This chain joins TRBV12-3 or TRBV12-4 and TRBJ1-2; no clear D. The sequenced sample was naive CD8+ T cells from blood, with Jurkat cell RNA spiked in. This sample's subset: FACS-sorted CD8+CD4-CCR7+CD45RA+ naive T cells. The CDR3 sequence: CASSLAAATFFNYGYTF. The CDR3 bases are TGTGCCAGCAGTCTCGCTGCAGCCACATTTTTTAACTATGGCTACACCTTC.